The TCR beta chain under discussion was sequenced for a study of T cells in Graves' hyperthyroidism and ophthalmopathy. Amplification of TCR beta CDR3 regions was performed using RNA transcripts as template. In the first-round RT-PCR of the TCR CDR3, the HTBI primer set was used. TCRdb reprocessed the multiplex PCR reads via MiXCR and lists one record per CDR3 protein. The sample carries about 59,000 distinct CDR3 sequences, approximately 57% recorded once. There are 15 residues in the CDR3. CDR1 and CDR2 from the germline V gene are MNHNS and SASEGT. To note about this clonotype: Compared with germline, one end of the junction differs, possibly owing to a read error.

This rearrangement joins TRBV6-1 to TRBJ1-3; D might be TRBD1 (6 bases). This TCR derives from a woman aged 55-69 years with Graves' ophthalmopathy. Sequencing was performed on blood. The CDR3 sequence: CASTRDIDSGDTIYF. CDR3 bases: TGTGCCAGCACCCGGGACATAGACTCTGGAGACACCATATATTTT.